The 22 T cell receptor beta chains given below trace back to one sample, sequenced in a study of T cells in Graves' hyperthyroidism and ophthalmopathy. Researchers amplified the TCR beta CDR3 regions from RNA transcripts. A first-round RT-PCR of the TCR CDR3 used the HTBI primer set. TCRdb called the multiplex PCR reads again in MiXCR, with one record for every CDR3 protein. The sample consists of hundreds of thousands of distinct CDR3 sequences, about 15% of them appearing once. The sequencing input was blood. The receptors were sampled from a man in his late teens or twenties with Graves' ophthalmopathy.

The CDR3 nucleotides are TGCGCCAGCAGCCACCAGACAGTAAACTATGGCTACACCTTC. It specifies CASSHQTVNYGYTF. The J gene is TRBJ1-2, the V gene TRBV4-1, with D possibly matching TRBD1 (5 bases). Trimming removed 3 bases at V and 2 bases at J, with 10 bases between. CDR1 is MGHRA, CDR2 YSYEKL, per germline. The CDR3 runs to 14 residues.

The V and J genes are TRBV12-3 or TRBV12-4 and TRBJ2-1, with TRBD2 matching over 8 bases. This CDR3 is 16 amino acids long. The junction had 11 bases not matched to a gene; V was cut back by 5 bases and J by 5 bases. This CDR3 reads CASSPRVAGPNNEQFF. The DNA of the CDR3 is TGTGCCAGCAGTCCCCGGGTAGCGGGACCTAACAATGAGCAGTTCTTC.

Many counts were recorded for this clonotype. The rearrangement joins TRBV30 to TRBJ2-7, with TRBD1 identical over 8 bases. The V gene's germline CDR1 is GTSNPN and CDR2 SVGIG (reference sequence). V was pared by 5 bases and J by 4 bases, with 10 bases of the junction left unmatched. The CDR3 length is 14 residues. The CDR3 reads CAWSTGTGRYEQYF. The CDR3 DNA reads as TGTGCCTGGTCTACCGGGACAGGTCGGTACGAGCAGTACTTC.

In this sample, this clonotype turned up many times. The rearrangement uses TRBV5-1 and TRBJ2-3; no clear D. The germline V gene has CDR1 SGHRS and CDR2 YFSETQ. Trimming shortened V by 0 bases and J by 4 bases, and 9 bases separated the two germline ends. The CDR3 runs 14 residues. CDR3 loop: CASSLAVSPDTQYF. The CDR3 coding sequence is TGCGCCAGCAGCTTGGCCGTCAGCCCAGATACGCAGTATTTT.

This rearrangement joins TRBV12-3 or TRBV12-4 to TRBJ1-5; 8 bases line up with TRBD1. V trimming: 5 bases; J trimming: 9 bases; junction bases outside the gene matches: 9. This CDR3 has 14 residues. Here the CDR3 reads CASSPGQGRTPQHF. Here the CDR3 DNA reads TGTGCCAGCAGTCCCGGACAGGGACGGACGCCCCAGCATTTT.

The rearrangement joins TRBV9 to TRBJ2-3; D possibly corresponds to TRBD2 (5 bases). V gave up 0 bases and J gave up 4 bases, with 15 bases separating them. The CDR3 contains 16 residues. Germline V gene sequence: CDR1 SGDLS, CDR2 YYNGEE. The CDR3, as DNA: TGTGCCAGCAGCGTAGAAGCTGGGAAGGGAGCAGATACGCAGTATTTT. Translated: CASSVEAGKGADTQYF.

The table lists this clonotype with many counts. V is TRBV7-2 and J is TRBJ1-6, with a possible D match to TRBD1 (5 bases). In germline, CDR1 is SGHTA, CDR2 FQGNSA. The CDR3 consists of 16 residues. The V gene lost 1 base and the J gene lost 12 bases, with 19 bases spanning the gap. CDR3 sequence (DNA): TGTGCCAGCAGCTTAGATGGGACGGAGCCTTCTCGACCCCTCCACTTT. Protein: CASSLDGTEPSRPLHF.

This clonotype came up a few times. This sequence joins TRBV9 and TRBJ2-2; D is uncertain. The germline V and J ends were trimmed by 3 bases and 2 bases, with 14 bases remaining between them. Germline V gene data show CDR1 as SGDLS and CDR2 as YYNGEE. CDR3 length: 16 residues. The CDR3 loop reads CASSAQMGSNTGELFF. DNA of the CDR3: TGTGCCAGCAGCGCACAGATGGGATCCAACACCGGGGAGCTGTTTTTT. The full variable domain, with the rest looked up from reference TRBV9 and TRBJ2-2, is DSGVTQTPKHLITATGQRVTLRCSPRSGDLSVYWYQQSLDQGLQFLIQYYNGEERAKGNILERFSAQQFPDLHSELNLSSLELGDSALYFCASSAQMGSNTGELFFGEGSRLTVL.

This clonotype was counted ten times or more. V usage is TRBV5-6 and J usage is TRBJ1-1, with TRBD1 matching over 10 bases. The CDR3 is 12 amino acids. The V gene's germline CDR1 is SGHDT and CDR2 YYEEEE. The trim removed 3 bases at V and 11 bases at J, leaving 4 bases unmatched. DNA for the CDR3: TGTGCCAGCAGCTGGGGGACAGGGGAGGCTTTCTTT. Amino acids: CASSWGTGEAFF.

This clonotype was recorded many times. This chain connects TRBV6-1 to TRBJ2-7, with TRBD1 as a possible D gene (7 bases). CDR3 size: 15 residues. Germline V CDR1 and CDR2: MNHNS, SASEGT. Between the trimmed V and J ends, which lost 5 bases and 2 bases, there was a span of 16 bases. CDR3 in DNA: TGTGCCAGCAGTTTTACGGGGGACAGTGCCTACGAGCAGTACTTC. This encodes CASSFTGDSAYEQYF.

This clonotype appeared many times. The V gene is TRBV9, the J gene TRBJ1-5, with a weak D call TRBD1 (6 bases). Germline V gene sequence: CDR1 SGDLS, CDR2 YYNGEE. The ends were cut back, 3 bases at V and 0 bases at J, with 10 bases in the middle. The CDR3 totals 15 residues. The CDR3 sequence is CASSATGNSNQPQHF. The CDR3 DNA reads as TGTGCCAGCAGCGCGACAGGAAATAGCAATCAGCCCCAGCATTTT.

This clonotype has more than one count but fewer than ten. The rearrangement joins TRBV19 to TRBJ2-1; D perhaps matches TRBD2 (7 bases). The V gene's germline CDR1 is LNHDA and CDR2 SQIVND (reference sequence). This CDR3 has 16 amino acids. V shed 1 base and J shed 3 bases, with 13 bases lying between them. The CDR3 nucleotides read TGTGCCAGTAGTATAGGGGAGGGGGGCCACTACAATGAGCAGTTCTTC. As protein: CASSIGEGGHYNEQFF.

This clonotype showed up just a few times. The genes are TRBV25-1 and TRBJ2-3, with 12 bases matching TRBD2. This CDR3 has 18 residues. Germline CDR1 MGHDK, CDR2 SYGVNS. Trimming cost V 0 bases and J 6 bases; bases outside gene matches: 10. Here the CDR3 DNA reads TGTGCCAGCAGTGAATATTGGACTAGCGGGGCCACCCGGGATACGCAGTATTTT. It is translated as CASSEYWTSGATRDTQYF.

The table lists this clonotype with many counts. The chain employs TRBV7-9 and TRBJ2-1, with 7 nucleotides matching TRBD2. The germline gives CDR1 SEHNR, CDR2 FQNEAQ (reference sequence). The CDR3 sequence is 14 residues long. Trimming cost V 4 bases and J 6 bases; bases outside gene matches: 6. CDR3 bases: TGTGCCAGCAGCTCCATTAGCGGGTTCAATGAGCAGTTCTTC. It yields the protein CASSSISGFNEQFF.

This clonotype has a count of ten or more. CDR3 region: CASSHDRGLQPQHF. The CDR3 DNA is TGTGCCAGCAGCCACGACAGGGGGCTTCAGCCCCAGCATTTT. This rearrangement joins TRBV11-2 to TRBJ1-5, with 10 bases aligning to TRBD1. The CDR3 sequence is 14 residues long. Germline V gene data show CDR1 as SGHAT and CDR2 as FQNNGV. V shed 5 bases, J shed 6 bases, and the junction held 4 bases outside the gene matches.

This clonotype was seen more than once but under ten times. This chain connects TRBV30 to TRBJ2-1; 8 bases map to TRBD2. Germline lookup yields CDR1 GTSNPN and CDR2 SVGIG (reference sequence). Germline trimming cut 2 bases from V and 1 base from J; bases unmatched to any gene: 7. The CDR3 covers 16 residues. CDR3 sequence reads: CAWSLRGLESYNEQFF. The CDR3 DNA sequence: TGTGCCTGGAGTCTGAGGGGACTAGAATCCTACAATGAGCAGTTCTTC.

This clonotype was counted at least ten times. The V gene is TRBV11-2, the J gene TRBJ1-2; D is possibly TRBD1 (5 bases). This CDR3 comprises 15 residues. The germline V and J ends were trimmed by 0 bases and 6 bases, with 14 bases remaining between them. CDR1 and CDR2 (germline): SGHAT, FQNNGV. The CDR3 sequence: CASSLDVARVNGYTF. In DNA, the CDR3 is TGTGCCAGCAGCTTAGATGTTGCCAGGGTGAATGGCTACACCTTC.

In this sample, this clonotype turned up many times. The CDR3 bases are TGTGCCAGCAGCTTCCAGCGGGGGCCCTCCACAGATACGCAGTATTTT. Its translation is CASSFQRGPSTDTQYF. The V gene is TRBV7-9, the J gene TRBJ2-3, with TRBD2 matching 8 bases. Germline CDR1 reads SEHNR; CDR2 reads FQNEAQ (reference sequence). This CDR3 has 16 amino acids. The trim removed 3 bases at V and 2 bases at J, leaving 7 bases unmatched.

This clonotype showed up just a few times. This chain connects TRBV7-9 to TRBJ2-1; 8 bases are shared with TRBD2. This CDR3 contains 13 residues. CDR1 is SEHNR, CDR2 FQNEAQ, per germline (reference sequence). V was clipped by 5 bases and J by 7 bases; unmatched bases: 4. In nucleotides, the CDR3 is TGTGCCAGCAGCCCCCGCGGGGGGAATGAGCAGTTCTTC. Protein: CASSPRGGNEQFF.

The CDR3 loop is CASSTGTSGVQYF. CDR3 DNA sequence: TGTGCCAGCAGCACCGGGACTAGCGGTGTGCAGTACTTC. This rearrangement joins TRBV7-9 to TRBJ2-7; 11 nucleotides agree with TRBD2. Germline V CDR1 and CDR2: SEHNR, FQNEAQ (reference sequence). Trimming removed 5 bases from V and 9 bases from J; junction bases left unmatched: 6. The CDR3 covers 13 residues.

This clonotype was recorded many times. The chain combines TRBV7-8 with TRBJ2-1; TRBD2 matches 10 bases. Germline assignment: CDR1 SGHVS and CDR2 FQNEAQ. The CDR3 contains 17 residues. V was pared by 4 bases and J by 4 bases, with 10 bases of the junction left unmatched. CDR3 bases: TGTGCCAGCAGCTCAGAACCTAGCGGGGGTGCATACAATGAGCAGTTCTTC. Residues: CASSSEPSGGAYNEQFF. The full variable domain, its missing parts supplied by reference TRBV7-8 and TRBJ2-1, is GAGVSQSPRYKVAKRGQDVALRCDPISGHVSLFWYQQALGQGPEFLTYFQNEAQLDKSGLPSDRFFAERPEGSVSTLKIQRTQQEDSAVYLCASSSEPSGGAYNEQFFGPGTRLTVL.

This clonotype was counted at least ten times. The rearrangement joins TRBV7-9 to TRBJ2-3; D is ambiguous. Deletions cut 5 bases from V and 8 bases from J, with 11 bases between. The V gene's germline CDR1 is SEHNR and CDR2 FQNEAQ (reference sequence). The CDR3 has 12 amino acids. The CDR3 DNA is TGTGCCAGCAGCAGGAACGACCGTACGCAGTATTTT. Translating gives CASSRNDRTQYF.